This T cell receptor beta chain was identified during a study of CD8+ T cells in alopecia areata listed by TCRdb under 2018. Background for the entire study: Treated patients were enrolled in an open-label pilot trial of oral tofacitinib at 5 to 10 mg twice daily for moderate-to-severe alopecia areata. Tofacitinib was administered for 6 to 18 months, and 6 months of follow-up off drug were then conducted to assess delayed response and recurrence. The study used high-throughput TCRbeta sequencing to examine T cell clonal expansion in alopecia areata, in both the C3H/HeJ mouse model and human patients. Scalp tissue and sorted CD4+ and CD8+ peripheral blood T cells from patchy and totalis/universalis alopecia areata patients and from healthy controls were covered by human TCRbeta sequencing. Tofacitinib-treated patients had biopsies at baseline and at 4 and 24 weeks of treatment, with a later scalp biopsy in several patients. Clonality in the scalp was compared among normal scalp (n=4), patchy alopecia areata scalp (n=8), and alopecia totalis/universalis scalp (n=8). The RNA source kit depended on sample type: the PAXgene miRNA kit for fixed scalp, the miRNeasy kit for PBMCs, and the RNeasy kit for mouse skin. immunoSEQ multiplex PCR using 35 Vbeta forward primers and 13 Jbeta reverse primers was used to amplify TCRbeta CDR3 regions. Overall study outcomes, separate from this receptor: Compared with normal scalp, lesional scalp, particularly in alopecia totalis/universalis, had higher clonality and more expanded CD8+ clones, which suggests antigenic drive. Shared TCR sequences between patients were less evident than in mice, which may be partly attributable to HLA diversity in the patient population. Unlike mouse skin, which is dominated by gammadelta T cells, normal human skin has resident alphabeta T cells that are also sequenced, and this complicates analysis of the scalp TCR repertoire.

This specimen's time point label, interpreted: baseline before oral tofacitinib. Lesional scalp punch biopsies and peripheral blood were obtained from alopecia areata patients. After PBMCs were isolated by density centrifugation and stained for CD3, CD4 and CD8, a FACSAria was used to sort CD4+ and CD8+ T cells. From a lookup of the germline V gene (reference sequence), CDR1 and CDR2 are MNHEY and SMNVEV. The CDR3 spans 15 residues, from the cysteine through the phenylalanine. Here the CDR3 DNA is all that survives: 45 bases in frame from base 1. From V the trimming removes 5 bases and from J it removes 7 bases, while the gene matches leave 9 bases of the junction unaccounted for. A word on this clone: Its antigen target is currently unknown. No much larger clone is present one base from it, and per-base qualities are unavailable.

Receptor amplification or capture employed the immunoSEQ multiplex PCR assay. For TCR sequencing, RNA was extracted from every sample and reverse transcribed into cDNA to serve as template. SuperScript III was used to make first-strand cDNA, primed with a 2:1 mix of oligo-dT and random hexamers. A synthetic immune receptor repertoire was used to gauge amplification bias, and whatever bias remained was removed computationally. From the authors' description of their analysis: Raw reads were preprocessed for error removal, and CDR3 was defined according to IMGT conventions as running from the conserved cysteine to phenylalanine. Clonality was computed by normalizing Shannon entropy by log2 of the number of productive unique TCRs and subtracting the result from 1. Whether scalp clones were CD4 or CD8 was inferred by matching scalp TCRbeta sequences against CD4 and CD8 repertoires sorted from blood. What TCRdb holds here is the immuneACCESS table cut down to in-frame rearrangements. Part of the clones is not present; checked against another copy, under half of the missing clones reflect an unresolved V gene, and the others are unexplained. D and trimming were read from the DNA, whereas the V and J calls and clone size are those reported in that table. The sample table shows 100,000 to 150,000 clones, and 49% are seen once. The ten largest clones add up to roughly a sixth of the sample.

The receptor was derived from a human donor with alopecia areata. Specimen: CD8+ T cells sorted from blood, collected at week 0. The chain uses TRBV27 and TRBJ1-4; TRBD1 fits 8 bases in the junction. Here is the DNA: TGTGCCAGCAGTCCCTTCGGACAGGGAGGTGAAAAACTGTTTTTT. The encoded protein is CASSPFGQGGEKLFF.